This TCR beta chain was recorded in a study of graft-versus-host responses after intestinal transplantation. Study-level background: Transplant types were multivisceral, liver-intestinal, or isolated intestinal. Anti-thymocyte globulin induction, then tacrolimus and steroids for around 3 years, went to all recipients.

Profiling relied on immunoSEQ multiplex PCR, and the TCRdb table lists in-frame clones only, not all of them. The table includes 75,000 to 100,000 clones, approximately 92% detected once. The CDR3 is made up of 15 amino acids. General study findings and limits: Some GvH clones appeared in ileal mucosa or blood before recipient bone marrow.

With regard to this clone: Its antigen is still unknown.

The clonotype comes from a human patient who received an intestinal transplant, so some T cells may come from the graft donor. V is TRBV21-1 and J is TRBJ2-4; no check of the table's D call, TRBD2, against the DNA was made. TRBV21-1 constitutes a pseudogene. The sample in question was PBMCs, obtained 453 days after intestinal transplant. As DNA, the CDR3 is TGTGCCAGCACCACGGGAAAGACCCCCAAAAACATTCAGTACTTC. It translates to CASTTGKTPKNIQYF.